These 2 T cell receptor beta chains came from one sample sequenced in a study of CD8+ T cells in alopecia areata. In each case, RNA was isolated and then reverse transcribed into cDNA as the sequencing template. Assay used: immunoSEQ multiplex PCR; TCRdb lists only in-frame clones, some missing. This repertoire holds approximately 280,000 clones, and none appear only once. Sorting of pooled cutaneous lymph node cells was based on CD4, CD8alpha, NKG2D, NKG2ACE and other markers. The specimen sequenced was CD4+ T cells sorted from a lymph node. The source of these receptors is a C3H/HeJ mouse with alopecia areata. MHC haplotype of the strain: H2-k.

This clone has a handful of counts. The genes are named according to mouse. CDR3 DNA, as far as it was read: TGTGCCAGCAGCCAAGTATGGAACACA. Amino acid sequence: CASSQVWNT. The entire CDR3 sequence reads CASSQVWNTEVFF. The chain couples TRBV5 to TRBJ1-1, with D unclear. The read ends 4 residues before the CDR3 terminus; that terminus is restored from the germline J gene. The V and J ends lost 1 base and 1 base respectively, with 4 bases between them. Germline loops: CDR1 LGHNA, CDR2 YNLKQL (reference sequence). This CDR3 contains 13 residues.

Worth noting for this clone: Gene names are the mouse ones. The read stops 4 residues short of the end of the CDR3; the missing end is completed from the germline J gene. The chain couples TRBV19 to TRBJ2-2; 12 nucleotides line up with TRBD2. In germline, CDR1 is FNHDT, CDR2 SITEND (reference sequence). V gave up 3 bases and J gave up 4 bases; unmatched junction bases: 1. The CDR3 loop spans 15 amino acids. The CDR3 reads CASSTDWGGTGQLYF. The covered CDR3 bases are TGTGCCAGCAGTACGGACTGGGGGGGCACCGGG.